Listed below are T cell receptor beta chains from one sample, sequenced in a study of Ad26.COV2.S vaccination and SARS-CoV-2 variants. Assay: immunoSEQ multiplex PCR; the TCRdb copy retains only in-frame clones and omits some. In the table there are around 450,000 clones, roughly nine tenths of which are singletons. The source material was peripheral blood, sampled in a trial of Ad26.COV2.S vaccine versus placebo. Receptor source: a person between 18 and 65 years old who received the Ad26.COV2.S COVID-19 vaccine or a placebo. The CDR3 runs from the conserved cysteine through the conserved F or W. Each record gives: J gene, clone size, D gene, V gene, CDR3 protein, CDR3 DNA. A D gene is named only where the DNA matches it firmly. Size values are once, few and many counts, or a class for expanded clones, and some rows have none.

>TRBJ2-4|-|-|TRBV19
CARPGTWDLDIQYF
TGTGCCAGACCCGGGACCTGGGATTTGGACATTCAGTACTTC
>TRBJ1-5|-|TRBD1|TRBV3-1/TRBV3-2
CASRLDRGQYQPQHF
TGTGCCAGCAGACTCGACAGGGGGCAGTATCAGCCCCAGCATTTT
>TRBJ2-5|few|-|TRBV27
CASSWDGETQYF
TGTGCCAGCAGTTGGGACGGGGAGACCCAGTACTTC
>TRBJ2-1|-|-|TRBV7-2
CASSALGGSYNEQFF
TGTGCCAGCAGCGCATTGGGGGGCTCCTACAATGAGCAGTTCTTC
>TRBJ1-5|-|-|TRBV12-3/TRBV12-4
CASSRQFQQPQHF
TGTGCCAGCAGTAGACAGTTTCAGCAGCCCCAGCATTTT
>TRBJ1-6|-|TRBD1|TRBV2
CASSGGTGAYNSPLHF
TGTGCCAGCAGTGGGGGGACAGGGGCCTATAATTCACCCCTCCACTTT
>TRBJ2-5|-|-|TRBV7-3
CASSSGMGSGETQYF
TGTGCCAGCAGCTCAGGGATGGGGTCGGGGGAGACCCAGTACTTC
>TRBJ2-1|-|-|TRBV27
CASSEKGRGMDNEQFF
TGTGCCAGCAGTGAAAAGGGAAGGGGTATGGACAATGAGCAGTTCTTC
>TRBJ2-4|once|-|TRBV19
CASSGQLAKNIQYF
TGTGCCAGTAGTGGACAGCTAGCCAAAAACATTCAGTACTTC
>TRBJ1-6|-|TRBD1|TRBV3-1/TRBV3-2
CASSQRDRGNSPLHF
TGTGCCAGCAGCCAAAGGGACAGGGGTAATTCACCCCTCCACTTT
>TRBJ2-1|-|TRBD2|TRBV5-1
CASSPRGLAGYYNEQFF
TGCGCCAGCAGCCCGCGGGGACTAGCGGGCTACTACAATGAGCAGTTCTTC
>TRBJ2-1|-|-|TRBV11-2
CASSLDSRYGEQFF
TGTGCCAGCAGCTTAGATAGTAGGTATGGTGAGCAGTTCTTC
>TRBJ1-5|-|-|TRBV5-6
CASSAGYYQPQHF
TGTGCCAGCAGCGCAGGCTATTATCAGCCCCAGCATTTT
>TRBJ1-6|-|-|TRBV3-1/TRBV3-2
CASSQEEGGSSPLHF
TGTGCCAGCAGCCAAGAGGAGGGGGGGAGTTCACCCCTCCACTTT
>TRBJ1-3|-|TRBD1|TRBV18
CASSPRQGGISGNTIYF
TGTGCCAGCTCACCAAGACAGGGTGGCATCTCTGGAAACACCATATATTTT
>TRBJ2-3|-|-|TRBV19
CASSIVGGLDTDTQYF
TGTGCCAGTAGTATAGTTGGGGGGCTGGACACAGATACGCAGTATTTT
>TRBJ1-2|-|TRBD1|TRBV5-1
CASSQGTGGYGYTF
TGCGCCAGCAGCCAGGGGACAGGGGGATATGGCTACACCTTC
>TRBJ2-5|few|TRBD1|TRBV5-1
CASSSRGHETQYF
TGCGCCAGCAGCTCCAGGGGGCATGAGACCCAGTACTTC
>TRBJ2-1|-|TRBD2|TRBV20-1
CSASLIASGLRNEQFF
TGCAGTGCTAGTTTAATTGCTAGCGGGCTGAGGAATGAGCAGTTCTTC
>TRBJ1-3|-|-|TRBV5-4
CASSLWGGSGNTIYF
TGTGCCAGCAGCTTGTGGGGGGGCTCAGGAAACACCATATATTTT
>TRBJ1-2|-|-|TRBV10-2
CASSGMEGYTF
TGCGCCAGCAGTGGGATGGAAGGCTACACCTTC
>TRBJ1-1|-|-|TRBV2
CASIKHETEAFF
TGTGCCAGCATCAAACACGAGACTGAAGCTTTCTTT
>TRBJ2-3|-|-|TRBV4-3
CASSQGAQLTDTQYF
TGCGCCAGCAGCCAAGGGGCTCAGCTCACAGATACGCAGTATTTT
>TRBJ2-1|-|-|TRBV15
CATSRDSLSSEQFF
TGTGCCACCAGCAGAGATTCTCTCAGCAGTGAGCAGTTCTTC
>TRBJ1-5|-|-|TRBV27
CASSSGIGYQPQHF
TGTGCCAGCAGTAGTGGGATTGGCTACCAGCCCCAGCATTTT
>TRBJ1-6|-|-|TRBV18
CASSPPSAGPLHF
TGTGCCAGCTCACCACCGTCAGCCGGACCCCTCCACTTT
>TRBJ1-5|-|TRBD1|TRBV5-1
CASSREPGQGADQPQHF
TGCGCCAGCAGCCGGGAGCCGGGACAGGGGGCGGATCAGCCCCAGCATTTT
>TRBJ2-1|-|TRBD2|TRBV10-3
CAISEGTSGSNEQFF
TGTGCCATCAGTGAGGGGACTAGCGGCTCCAATGAGCAGTTCTTC
>TRBJ1-3|-|-|TRBV7-9
CASSPQTGSGNTIYF
TGTGCCAGCAGCCCTCAAACAGGTTCAGGAAACACCATATATTTT
>TRBJ1-2|-|-|TRBV15
CATSRDKVAYGYTF
TGTGCCACCAGCAGAGATAAGGTTGCCTATGGCTACACCTTC
>TRBJ2-5|-|TRBD1|TRBV6-6
CASSYPGQGQETQYF
TGTGCCAGCAGTTACCCCGGACAGGGCCAAGAGACCCAGTACTTC
>TRBJ2-3|-|-|TRBV4-3
CASSQERSDTQYF
TGCGCCAGCAGCCAAGAGAGGTCAGATACGCAGTATTTT
>TRBJ1-1|once|-|TRBV7-8
CASSLVLRGGEAFF
TGTGCCAGCAGCTTAGTTTTGAGGGGCGGTGAAGCTTTCTTT
>TRBJ1-1|-|-|TRBV9
CASSVGRSTEAFF
TGTGCCAGCAGCGTAGGCAGAAGCACTGAAGCTTTCTTT
>TRBJ2-6|-|-|TRBV12-5
CASGLVGRSFRDLPSGANVLTF
TGTGCTAGTGGTTTGGTAGGGAGGTCTTTCCGGGACTTACCTTCTGGGGCCAACGTCCTGACTTTC
>TRBJ2-2|-|TRBD1|TRBV11-2
CASSPNGQGALGTGELFF
TGTGCCAGCAGCCCCAATGGGCAGGGGGCCCTGGGCACCGGGGAGCTGTTTTTT
>TRBJ2-3|-|-|TRBV6-6
CASMSGYTDTQYF
TGTGCCAGCATGAGTGGATACACAGATACGCAGTATTTT
>TRBJ1-3|-|TRBD1|TRBV4-3
CASSQDRGPGNTIYF
TGCGCCAGCAGCCAAGATAGGGGGCCTGGAAACACCATATATTTT
>TRBJ1-1|-|-|TRBV18
CASSPSWNTEAFF
TGTGCCAGCTCACCCAGTTGGAACACTGAAGCTTTCTTT
>TRBJ2-1|-|-|TRBV28
CASRPSFPVDSYNEQFF
TGTGCCAGCAGACCCTCTTTCCCCGTCGACTCCTACAATGAGCAGTTCTTC
>TRBJ2-2|-|-|TRBV10-3
CAISADPSTGELFF
TGTGCCATCAGTGCGGACCCTTCCACCGGGGAGCTGTTTTTT
>TRBJ1-3|-|-|TRBV5-6
CASSLGRNTIYF
TGTGCCAGCAGCTTGGGCCGAAACACCATATATTTT
>TRBJ2-3|-|-|TRBV7-9
CASSVAAADTQYF
TGTGCCAGCAGCGTCGCCGCGGCGGATACGCAGTATTTT
>TRBJ2-7|few|-|TRBV28
CASSLFMGSEQYF
TGTGCCAGCAGTTTATTTATGGGGAGCGAGCAGTACTTC
>TRBJ2-3|-|-|TRBV2
CASRLASSTDTQYF
TGTGCCAGCAGGTTAGCTTCTAGCACAGATACGCAGTATTTT
>TRBJ1-2|-|-|TRBV5-1
CASSLGFPVAYGYTF
TGCGCCAGCAGCTTGGGTTTCCCGGTCGCCTATGGCTACACCTTC
>TRBJ2-1|-|-|TRBV4-2
CASSQDWTGEQFF
TGTGCCAGCAGCCAAGATTGGACCGGGGAGCAGTTCTTC
>TRBJ2-7|once|-|TRBV2
CASSEERESYEQYF
TGTGCCAGCAGTGAGGAAAGGGAGTCCTACGAGCAGTACTTC
>TRBJ2-5|few|-|TRBV12-3/TRBV12-4
CASSLGRMWTQYF
TGTGCCAGCAGCTTAGGACGTATGTGGACCCAGTACTTC
>TRBJ1-1|-|-|TRBV18
CASSPRLQGGPEAFF
TGTGCCAGCTCACCGAGGTTACAGGGAGGGCCGGAAGCTTTCTTT
>TRBJ2-7|-|-|TRBV4-3
CASSQDELGAYEQYF
TGCGCCAGCAGCCAAGATGAATTAGGGGCCTACGAGCAGTACTTC
>TRBJ2-1|few|TRBD2|TRBV2
CASSDLGGRTGNEQFF
TGTGCCAGCAGTGATTTGGGCGGGAGGACGGGGAATGAGCAGTTCTTC
>TRBJ2-7|-|-|TRBV5-1
CASSPGMGYEQYF
TGCGCCAGCAGCCCAGGGATGGGTTACGAGCAGTACTTC
>TRBJ1-2|few|-|TRBV21-1
CASSKYSDGYGYTF
TGTGCCAGCAGCAAATATTCGGATGGCTATGGCTACACCTTC
>TRBJ1-6|-|TRBD1|TRBV6-5
CASRKLGQGLSPLHF
TGTGCCAGCAGAAAACTTGGACAGGGTCTTTCACCCCTCCACTTT
>TRBJ2-1|-|-|TRBV12-3/TRBV12-4
CASSFGGNNEQFF
TGTGCCAGCAGTTTTGGGGGGAACAATGAGCAGTTCTTC
>TRBJ2-1|-|TRBD2|TRBV7-2
CASSLAGLARRGSYNEQFF
TGTGCCAGCAGCTTAGCGGGACTAGCGAGACGGGGCTCCTACAATGAGCAGTTCTTC